This T cell receptor beta chain comes out of a study of glioma-infiltrating T cells after dendritic cell vaccination (dated by TCRdb to 2016 to 2017). About the study as a whole: The cohort comprised about 15 glioblastoma patients from Phase I and II dendritic cell vaccination trials, 9 newly diagnosed and 6 with recurrent disease. Patients received autologous tumor lysate-pulsed dendritic cell vaccination between about 2002 and 2013. Survival after dendritic cell vaccination was correlated with TCR sequencing metrics, including TIL content and tumor-blood repertoire overlap. Each patient got three intradermal injections of the dendritic cell vaccine, spaced at biweekly intervals, in the arm below the axilla. The vaccine was prepared from monocyte-derived dendritic cells that were cultured for roughly 7 days with IL-4 and GM-CSF and then pulsed overnight with autologous tumor lysate. Deep sequencing of TCR beta CDR3 regions was used to quantify tumor-infiltrating lymphocyte content and compare tumor and blood repertoires in dendritic cell-vaccinated glioblastoma patients. Results the study describes overall, beyond this receptor: No direct relationship between TCR clonality and survival was found, suggesting a diverse polyclonal response may matter. The cohort was small and heterogeneous, and full blood and tumor sets were available for few patients, with initial-recurrent tumor pairs available for even fewer patients. The three-group TCR overlap response model was characterized as speculative, and prospective validation of the model was stated to be required. After dendritic cell vaccination, a higher estimated pretreatment TIL content predicted longer time to progression and overall survival.

A remark on this clone: It has no known antigen specificity. No quality values exist for individual bases; no much larger clone is one base distant.

The germline V gene sets CDR1 to SGHTA and CDR2 to FQGNSA. V gives up 5 bases and J gives up 1 base, and the segment between their germline ends measures 18 bases. The CDR3 goes from the cysteine to the phenylalanine over 16 residues. Only the CDR3 region is kept as DNA, spanning 48 bases read in frame from base 1. Patients were selected for having adequate residual fresh-frozen tumor tissue and more than two years of available survival data. Molecular status otherwise varied across the glioblastoma patients, but none of them carried an isocitrate dehydrogenase mutation. PBMC collection took place before vaccination, two weeks after the third vaccination, and at tumor progression if progression occurred. Genomic DNA was extracted with the Qiagen DNeasy Blood extraction Kit. Using the immunoSEQ assay, TCRB CDR3 regions were amplified from roughly 1.9 micrograms of genomic DNA, or from all available DNA when less than that was on hand. Multiplex PCR used 60 forward primers for TCR V beta segments and 13 reverse primers for J beta segments. Synthetic control templates were spiked into each sample at limiting dilution to estimate reads per starting template. Reads of 87 bp were generated by sequencing on the Illumina HiSeq System. The paper's processing steps were these. PCR and sequencing errors were removed by merging closely related sequences with a nearest neighbor algorithm. TCR overlap was measured as the percentage of unique tumor TCR beta sequences also present in the same patient's peripheral blood. The table comes from immuneACCESS by way of TCRdb, which keeps in-frame sequences with V and J called. Part of the clones is missing from these tables; in studies checked, under half for an unresolved V gene and the rest for unknown reasons. V, J and clone size reflect that table, while D and trimming were determined from the DNA. Within this sample are about 82,000 clones, with around 90% of them counted one time only. Approximately 2.9% of the sample is in the top ten clones.

The sequence derives from a human donor with glioblastoma. The rearranged chain carries TRBV7-2 and TRBJ2-7; the D gene is perhaps TRBD1, on 5 matching bases. The material was blood, obtained before dendritic cell vaccination. CDR3 loop: CASSPLAGSVSYEQYF. The bases are TGTGCCAGCAGCCCCCTGGCAGGGTCGGTTTCCTACGAGCAGTACTTC.